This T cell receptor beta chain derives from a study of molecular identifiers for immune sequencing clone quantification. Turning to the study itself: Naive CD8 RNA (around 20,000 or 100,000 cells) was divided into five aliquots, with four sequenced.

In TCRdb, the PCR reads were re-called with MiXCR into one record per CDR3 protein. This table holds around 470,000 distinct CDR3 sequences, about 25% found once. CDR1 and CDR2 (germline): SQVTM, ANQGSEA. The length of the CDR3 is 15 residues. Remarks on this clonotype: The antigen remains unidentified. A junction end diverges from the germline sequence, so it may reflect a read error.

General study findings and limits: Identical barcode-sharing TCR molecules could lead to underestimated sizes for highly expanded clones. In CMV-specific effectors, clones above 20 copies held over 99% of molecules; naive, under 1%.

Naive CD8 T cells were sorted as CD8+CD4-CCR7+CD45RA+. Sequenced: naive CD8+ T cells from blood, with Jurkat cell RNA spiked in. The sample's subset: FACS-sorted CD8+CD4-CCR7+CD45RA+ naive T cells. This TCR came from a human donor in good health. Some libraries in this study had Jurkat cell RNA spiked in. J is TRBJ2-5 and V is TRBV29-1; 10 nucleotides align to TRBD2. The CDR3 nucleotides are TGCAGCGTTGAGGGGACTAGCGAAAACCAAGCGCCCCCGTCCTTC. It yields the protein CSVEGTSENQAPPSF.